Shown below are 8 T cell receptor beta chains from a single sample sequenced in a study of blood T cell repertoires in COVID-19. The protocol was immunoSEQ multiplex PCR, while the TCRdb copy is restricted to in-frame clones and leaves out a portion. The table includes approximately 97,000 clones, about 85% detected once. Sequencing was carried out using peripheral blood. These TCRs come from a woman between 45 and 65 years old with COVID-19, enrolled during active disease.

The chain combines TRBV28 with TRBJ1-2, with 9 bases aligning to TRBD1. Looked up from germline, CDR1 is MDHEN and CDR2 is SYDVKM. The CDR3 consists of 14 residues. With 9 bases clipped from V and 4 bases from J, the junction kept 9 bases outside the gene matches. CDR3 coding DNA: TGTGCCAGTAAAACGGGGGACAGGGCCTATGGCTACACCTTC. Translated: CASKTGDRAYGYTF.

This clone was seen only a few times. The chain recombines TRBV7-9 with TRBJ2-1; 7 bases are a match to TRBD2. In germline, CDR1 is SEHNR, CDR2 FQNEAQ (reference sequence). V gave up 4 bases and J gave up 9 bases; unmatched junction bases: 3. The CDR3 is 12 residues long. As DNA, the CDR3 is TGTGCCAGCAGCTCCGGACTAGTTGAGCAGTTCTTC. Encoded protein: CASSSGLVEQFF.

This clone has only a few counts. The genes are TRBV19 and TRBJ1-6; 9 bases line up with TRBD1. Looked up from germline, CDR1 is LNHDA and CDR2 is SQIVND (reference sequence). CDR3 size: 14 residues. V was clipped by 5 bases and J by 9 bases; unmatched bases: 5. The CDR3 bases are TGTGCCAGTAGTGTCCGGGACAGGGCTTCACCCCTCCACTTT. Translation gives CASSVRDRASPLHF.

CDR3 residues: CASSLESGAPQFF. The CDR3 DNA sequence: TGTGCCAGCAGCTTAGAATCAGGCGCCCCACAGTTCTTC. The V gene is TRBV7-8, the J gene TRBJ2-1; unclear D gene. Germline V gene data show CDR1 as SGHVS and CDR2 as FQNEAQ. The CDR3 sequence is 13 residues long. Deletions cut 1 base from V and 13 bases from J, with 14 bases between.

This clone was picked up a small number of times. J is TRBJ2-1 and V is TRBV5-1; 10 bases align to TRBD2. The CDR3 sequence is 15 residues long. Germline values: CDR1 SGHRS, CDR2 YFSETQ. V lost 4 bases, J lost 2 bases, and 3 bases stayed unmatched. CDR3 amino acids: CASSQRGGTYNEQFF. CDR3 coding DNA: TGCGCCAGCAGCCAGCGGGGGGGAACCTACAATGAGCAGTTCTTC.

The rearrangement links TRBV7-8 to TRBJ1-1, with D perhaps TRBD1 (5 bases). The V end lost 5 bases, the J end lost 5 bases, and 15 bases lay between the germline ends. CDR3 length: 14 amino acids. Germline values: CDR1 SGHVS, CDR2 FQNEAQ. The CDR3 sequence is CASSPQDGGTEAFF. The DNA of the CDR3 is TGTGCCAGCAGCCCACAGGACGGGGGAACTGAAGCTTTCTTT. The full variable domain, rest sourced from reference TRBV7-8 and TRBJ1-1, is GAGVSQSPRYKVAKRGQDVALRCDPISGHVSLFWYQQALGQGPEFLTYFQNEAQLDKSGLPSDRFFAERPEGSVSTLKIQRTQQEDSAVYLCASSPQDGGTEAFFGQGTRLTVV.

The CDR3 sequence: CASSQDVALNTEAFF. For the CDR3, the DNA is TGTGCCAGCAGCCAAGATGTAGCCCTGAACACTGAAGCTTTCTTT. V and J are TRBV3-1 (or the pseudogene TRBV3-2) and TRBJ1-1, with D hard to call. The V gene's germline CDR1 is LGHDT and CDR2 YNNKEL (reference sequence). The CDR3 contains 15 residues. Between the trimmed V and J ends, which lost 0 bases and 0 bases, there was a span of 8 bases.

The gene calls are TRBV7-9 and TRBJ2-2; TRBD1 matches at 10 bases. The CDR3 extends over 16 amino acids. V trimming: 5 bases; J trimming: 7 bases; junction bases outside the gene matches: 10. CDR1 SEHNR and CDR2 FQNEAQ come from the germline V gene (reference sequence). The chain's CDR3 is CASSQRDRGVDGELFF. For the CDR3, the DNA is TGTGCCAGCAGCCAACGGGACAGGGGCGTCGACGGGGAGCTGTTTTTT. The full variable domain, its missing parts supplied by reference TRBV7-9 and TRBJ2-2, is DTGVSQNPRHKITKRGQNVTFRCDPISEHNRLYWYRQTLGQGPEFLTYFQNEAQLEKSRLLSDRFSAERPKGSFSTLEIQRTEQGDSAMYLCASSQRDRGVDGELFFGEGSRLTVL.